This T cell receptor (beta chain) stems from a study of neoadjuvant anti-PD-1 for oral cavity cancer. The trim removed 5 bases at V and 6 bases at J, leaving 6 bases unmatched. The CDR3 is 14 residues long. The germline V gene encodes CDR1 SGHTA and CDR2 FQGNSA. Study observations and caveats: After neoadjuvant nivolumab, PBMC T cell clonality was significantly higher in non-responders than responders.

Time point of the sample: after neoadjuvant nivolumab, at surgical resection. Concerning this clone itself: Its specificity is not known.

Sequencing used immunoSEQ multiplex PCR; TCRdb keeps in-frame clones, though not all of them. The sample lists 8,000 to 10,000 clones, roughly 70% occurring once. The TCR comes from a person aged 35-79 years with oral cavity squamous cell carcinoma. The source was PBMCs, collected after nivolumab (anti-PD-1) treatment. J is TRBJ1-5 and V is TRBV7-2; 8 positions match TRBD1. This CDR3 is CASSPQGAGQPQHF. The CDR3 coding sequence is TGTGCCAGCAGCCCCCAGGGGGCGGGTCAGCCCCAGCATTTT.